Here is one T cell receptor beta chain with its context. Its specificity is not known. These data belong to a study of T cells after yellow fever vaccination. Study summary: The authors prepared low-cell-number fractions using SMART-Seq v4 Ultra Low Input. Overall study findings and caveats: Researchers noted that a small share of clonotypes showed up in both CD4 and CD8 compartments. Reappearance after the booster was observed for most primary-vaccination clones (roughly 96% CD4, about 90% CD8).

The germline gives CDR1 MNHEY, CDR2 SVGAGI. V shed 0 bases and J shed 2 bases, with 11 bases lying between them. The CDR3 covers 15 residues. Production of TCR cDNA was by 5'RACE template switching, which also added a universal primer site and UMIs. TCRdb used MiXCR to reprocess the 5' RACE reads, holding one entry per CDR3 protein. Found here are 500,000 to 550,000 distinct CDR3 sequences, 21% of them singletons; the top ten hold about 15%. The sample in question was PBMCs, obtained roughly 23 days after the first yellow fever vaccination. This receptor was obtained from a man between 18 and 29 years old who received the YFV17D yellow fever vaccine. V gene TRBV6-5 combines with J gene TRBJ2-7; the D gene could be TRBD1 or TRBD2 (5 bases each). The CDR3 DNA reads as TGTGCCAGCAGTTACTCGGGGACCTTGGCCTACGAGCAGTACTTC. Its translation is CASSYSGTLAYEQYF.